Sequencing of this T cell receptor beta chain was carried out in a study of T cells in Graves' hyperthyroidism and ophthalmopathy. Trimming took 4 bases from V and 0 from J, leaving 10 bases between them. The CDR3 contains 15 residues. Germline loops: CDR1 LGHDT, CDR2 YNNKEL (reference sequence). The TCR beta CDR3 regions underwent amplification using RNA transcripts as the source. The HTBI primer set was used in a first-round RT-PCR of the TCR CDR3. Each CDR3 protein is one row after TCRdb ran MiXCR on the multiplex PCR reads. The profile shows 450,000 to 500,000 distinct CDR3 sequences, about 20% of them singletons.

The source material was blood. The clonotype originates from a woman in her seventies with Graves' ophthalmopathy. The rearrangement uses TRBV3-1 and TRBJ1-3, with a possible D match to TRBD1 (6 bases). CDR3 coding DNA: TGTGCCAGCAGCCGCACAGGGATCTCTGGAAACACCATATATTTT. This sequence encodes CASSRTGISGNTIYF.